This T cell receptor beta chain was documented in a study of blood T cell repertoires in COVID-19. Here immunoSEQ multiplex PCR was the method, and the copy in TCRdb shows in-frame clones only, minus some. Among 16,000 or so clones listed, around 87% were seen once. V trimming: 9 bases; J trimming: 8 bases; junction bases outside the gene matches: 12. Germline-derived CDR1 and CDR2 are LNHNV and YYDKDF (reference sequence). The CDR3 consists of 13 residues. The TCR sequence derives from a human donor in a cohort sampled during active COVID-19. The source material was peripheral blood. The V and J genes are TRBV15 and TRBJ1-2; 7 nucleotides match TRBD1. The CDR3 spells CATKKGASGGYTF. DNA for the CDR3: TGTGCCACTAAAAAGGGGGCGTCGGGAGGCTACACCTTC.